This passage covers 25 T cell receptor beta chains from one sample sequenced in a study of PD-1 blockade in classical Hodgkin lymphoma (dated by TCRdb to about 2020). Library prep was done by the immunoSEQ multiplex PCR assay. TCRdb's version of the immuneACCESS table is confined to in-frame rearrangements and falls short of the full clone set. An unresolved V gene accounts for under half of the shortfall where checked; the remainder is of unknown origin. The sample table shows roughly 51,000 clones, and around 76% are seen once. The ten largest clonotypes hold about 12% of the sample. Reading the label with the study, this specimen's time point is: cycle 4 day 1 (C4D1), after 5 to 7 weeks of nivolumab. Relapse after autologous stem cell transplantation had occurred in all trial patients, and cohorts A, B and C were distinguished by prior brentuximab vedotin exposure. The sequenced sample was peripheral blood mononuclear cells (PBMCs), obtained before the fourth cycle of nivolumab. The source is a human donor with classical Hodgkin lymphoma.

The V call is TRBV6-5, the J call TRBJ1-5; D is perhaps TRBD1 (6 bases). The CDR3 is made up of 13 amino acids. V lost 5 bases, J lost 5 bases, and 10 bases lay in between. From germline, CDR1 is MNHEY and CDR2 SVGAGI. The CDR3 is CASSRGQYQPQHF. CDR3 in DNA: TGTGCCAGCAGTCGGGGGCAATATCAGCCCCAGCATTTT.

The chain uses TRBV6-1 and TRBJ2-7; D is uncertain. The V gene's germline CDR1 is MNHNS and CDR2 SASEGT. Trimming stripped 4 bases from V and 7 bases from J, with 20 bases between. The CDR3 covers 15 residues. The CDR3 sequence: CASSAALGSLEEQYF. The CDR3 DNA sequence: TGTGCCAGCAGTGCGGCCCTAGGATCCTTGGAGGAGCAGTACTTC.

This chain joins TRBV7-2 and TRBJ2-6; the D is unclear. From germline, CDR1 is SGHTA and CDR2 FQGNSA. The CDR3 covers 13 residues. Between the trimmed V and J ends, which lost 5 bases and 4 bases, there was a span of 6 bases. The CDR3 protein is CASSPSGANVLTF. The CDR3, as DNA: TGTGCCAGCAGCCCTTCGGGGGCCAACGTCCTGACTTTC.

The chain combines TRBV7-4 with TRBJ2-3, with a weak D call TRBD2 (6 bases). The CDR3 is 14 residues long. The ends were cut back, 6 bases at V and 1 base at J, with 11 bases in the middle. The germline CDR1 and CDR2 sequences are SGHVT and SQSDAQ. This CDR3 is CASSPPGGTDTQYF. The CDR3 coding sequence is TGTGCCAGCAGTCCTCCGGGGGGCACAGATACGCAGTATTTT.

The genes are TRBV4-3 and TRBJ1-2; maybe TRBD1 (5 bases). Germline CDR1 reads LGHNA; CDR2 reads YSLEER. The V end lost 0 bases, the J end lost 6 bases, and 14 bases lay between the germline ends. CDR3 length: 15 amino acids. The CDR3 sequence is CASSQDLGRENGYTF. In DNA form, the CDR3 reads TGCGCCAGCAGCCAAGATCTAGGCAGGGAGAATGGCTACACCTTC.

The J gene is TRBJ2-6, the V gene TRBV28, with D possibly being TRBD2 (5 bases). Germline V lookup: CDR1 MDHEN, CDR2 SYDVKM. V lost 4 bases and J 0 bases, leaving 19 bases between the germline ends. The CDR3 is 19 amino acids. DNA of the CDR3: TGTGCCAGCAGTTCTCCCCTACCCGGGGAAGACTCTGGGGCCAACGTCCTGACTTTC. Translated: CASSSPLPGEDSGANVLTF.

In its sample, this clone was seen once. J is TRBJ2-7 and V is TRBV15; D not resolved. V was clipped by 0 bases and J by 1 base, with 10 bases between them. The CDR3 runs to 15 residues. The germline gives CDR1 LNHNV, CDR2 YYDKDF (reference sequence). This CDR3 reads CATSRDPHGSYEQYF. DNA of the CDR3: TGTGCCACCAGCAGAGATCCCCACGGTTCCTACGAGCAGTACTTC. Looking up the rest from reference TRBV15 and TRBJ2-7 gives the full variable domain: DAMVIQNPRYQVTQFGKPVTLSCSQTLNHNVMYWYQQKSSQAPKLLFHYYDKDFNNEADTPDNFQSRRPNTSFCFLDIRSPGLGDTAMYLCATSRDPHGSYEQYFGPGTRLTVT.

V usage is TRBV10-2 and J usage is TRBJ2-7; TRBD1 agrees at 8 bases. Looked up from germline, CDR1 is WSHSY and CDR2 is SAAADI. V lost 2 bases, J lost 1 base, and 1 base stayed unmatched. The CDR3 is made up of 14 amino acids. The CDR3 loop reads CASSETGGSYEQYF. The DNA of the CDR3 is TGCGCCAGCAGTGAGACAGGGGGATCCTACGAGCAGTACTTC.

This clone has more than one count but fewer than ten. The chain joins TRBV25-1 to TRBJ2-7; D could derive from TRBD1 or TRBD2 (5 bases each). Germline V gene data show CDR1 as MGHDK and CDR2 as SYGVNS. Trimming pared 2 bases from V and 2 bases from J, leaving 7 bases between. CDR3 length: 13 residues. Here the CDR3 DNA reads TGTGCCAGCAGTGAAGGGGGACCCTACGAGCAGTACTTC. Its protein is CASSEGGPYEQYF.

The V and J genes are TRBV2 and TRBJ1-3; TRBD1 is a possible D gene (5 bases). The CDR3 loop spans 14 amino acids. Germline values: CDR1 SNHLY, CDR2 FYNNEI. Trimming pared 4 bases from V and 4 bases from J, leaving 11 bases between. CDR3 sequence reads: CASSAEGSGNTIYF. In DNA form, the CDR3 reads TGTGCCAGCAGTGCCGAGGGGTCCGGAAACACCATATATTTT.

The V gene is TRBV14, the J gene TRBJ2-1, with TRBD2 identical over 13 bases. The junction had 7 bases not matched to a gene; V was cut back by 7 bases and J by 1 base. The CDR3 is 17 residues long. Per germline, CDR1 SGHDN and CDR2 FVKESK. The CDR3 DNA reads TGTGCCAGCACCACCAGGACTAGCGGGAGTTCCTACAATGAGCAGTTCTTC. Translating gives CASTTRTSGSSYNEQFF. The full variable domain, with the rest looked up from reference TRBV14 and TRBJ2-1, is EAGVTQFPSHSVIEKGQTVTLRCDPISGHDNLYWYRRVMGKEIKFLLHFVKESKQDESGMPNNRFLAERTGGTYSTLKVQPAELEDSGVYFCASTTRTSGSSYNEQFFGPGTRLTVL.

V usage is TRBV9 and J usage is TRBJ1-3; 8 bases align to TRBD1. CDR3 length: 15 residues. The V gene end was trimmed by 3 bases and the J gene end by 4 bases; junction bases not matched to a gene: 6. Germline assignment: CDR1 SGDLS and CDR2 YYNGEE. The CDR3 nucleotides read TGTGCCAGCAGCGAGACAGGGGCCTCAGGAAACACCATATATTTT. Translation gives CASSETGASGNTIYF.

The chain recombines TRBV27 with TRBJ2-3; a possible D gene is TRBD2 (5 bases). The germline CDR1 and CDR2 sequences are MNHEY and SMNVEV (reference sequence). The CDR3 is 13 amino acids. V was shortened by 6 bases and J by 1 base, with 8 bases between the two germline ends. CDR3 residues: CASSLLGTDTQYF. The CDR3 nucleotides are TGTGCCAGCAGCCTACTAGGCACAGATACGCAGTATTTT.

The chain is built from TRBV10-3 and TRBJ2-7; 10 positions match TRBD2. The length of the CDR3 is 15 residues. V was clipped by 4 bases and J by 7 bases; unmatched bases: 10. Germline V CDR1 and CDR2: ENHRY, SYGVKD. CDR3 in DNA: TGTGCCATCAGTGGGGTAGCGGGAGGAACGGCGGAGCAGTACTTC. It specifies CAISGVAGGTAEQYF.

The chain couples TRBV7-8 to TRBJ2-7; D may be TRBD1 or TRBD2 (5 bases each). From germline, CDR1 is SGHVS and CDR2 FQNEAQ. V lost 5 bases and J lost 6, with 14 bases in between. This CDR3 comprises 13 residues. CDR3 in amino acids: CASSQGRVIEQYF. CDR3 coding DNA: TGTGCCAGCAGCCAGGGACGGGTTATCGAGCAGTACTTC.

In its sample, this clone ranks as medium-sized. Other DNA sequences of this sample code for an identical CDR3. CDR3 amino acids: CASSLRVGTQYF. CDR3 bases: TGTGCCAGCAGCTTAAGGGTCGGAACGCAGTATTTT. This chain uses TRBV11-3 with TRBJ2-3; D is unresolved. V dropped 2 bases and J dropped 9 bases, with 9 bases sitting between them. There are 12 residues in the CDR3. Germline V gene sequence: CDR1 SGHNT, CDR2 YENEEA. Looking up the rest from reference TRBV11-3 and TRBJ2-3 gives the full variable domain: EAGVVQSPRYKIIEKKQPVAFWCNPISGHNTLYWYLQNLGQGPELLIRYENEEAVDDSQLPKDRFSAERLKGVDSTLKIQPAELGDSAVYLCASSLRVGTQYFGPGTRLTVL.

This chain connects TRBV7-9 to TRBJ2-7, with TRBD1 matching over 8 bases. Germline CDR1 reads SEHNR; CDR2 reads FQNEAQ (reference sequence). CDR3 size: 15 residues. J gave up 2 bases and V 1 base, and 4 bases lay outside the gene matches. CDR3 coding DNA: TGTGCCAGCAGCTTAGGACAGGGGTCTACCTACGAGCAGTACTTC. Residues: CASSLGQGSTYEQYF.

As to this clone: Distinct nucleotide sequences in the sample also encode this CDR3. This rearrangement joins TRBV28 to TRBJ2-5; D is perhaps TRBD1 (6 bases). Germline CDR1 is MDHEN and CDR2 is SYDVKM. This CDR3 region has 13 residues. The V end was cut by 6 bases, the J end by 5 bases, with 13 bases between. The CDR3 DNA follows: TGTGCCAGCAGCCTACAGGGCTTGGAGACCCAGTACTTC. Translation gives CASSLQGLETQYF.

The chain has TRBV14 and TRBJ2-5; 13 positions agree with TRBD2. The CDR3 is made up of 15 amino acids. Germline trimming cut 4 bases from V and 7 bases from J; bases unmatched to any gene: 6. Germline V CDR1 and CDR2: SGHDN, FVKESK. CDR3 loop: CASSLGLAGAATQYF. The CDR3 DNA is TGTGCCAGCAGCCTTGGACTAGCGGGGGCCGCGACCCAGTACTTC. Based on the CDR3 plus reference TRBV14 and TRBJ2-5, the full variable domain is EAGVTQFPSHSVIEKGQTVTLRCDPISGHDNLYWYRRVMGKEIKFLLHFVKESKQDESGMPNNRFLAERTGGTYSTLKVQPAELEDSGVYFCASSLGLAGAATQYFGPGTRLLVL.

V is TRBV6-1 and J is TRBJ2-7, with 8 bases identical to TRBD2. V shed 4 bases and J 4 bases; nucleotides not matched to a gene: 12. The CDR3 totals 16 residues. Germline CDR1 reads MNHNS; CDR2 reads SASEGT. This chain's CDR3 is CASSGRGAGVKYEQYF. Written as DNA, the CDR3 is TGTGCCAGCAGTGGCCGGGGAGCGGGAGTGAAGTACGAGCAGTACTTC.

In DNA form, the CDR3 reads TGTGCCAGCAGTGAATCGGGGGTCACCGGGGAGCTGTTTTTT. It translates to CASSESGVTGELFF. V and J are TRBV2 and TRBJ2-2; the D gene is possibly TRBD2 (6 bases). Germline loops: CDR1 SNHLY, CDR2 FYNNEI. V dropped 2 bases and J dropped 4 bases, with 8 bases sitting between them. This CDR3 contains 14 residues.

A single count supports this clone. CDR3 loop: CASSPSGPNEQYF. As DNA, the CDR3 is TGTGCCAGCAGCCCGTCGGGCCCGAACGAGCAGTACTTC. This chain links TRBV6-5 with TRBJ2-7; D is undetermined. Trimming stripped 6 bases from V and 5 bases from J, with 14 bases between. CDR1 is MNHEY and CDR2 is SVGAGI in the germline V gene. The CDR3 runs 13 residues.

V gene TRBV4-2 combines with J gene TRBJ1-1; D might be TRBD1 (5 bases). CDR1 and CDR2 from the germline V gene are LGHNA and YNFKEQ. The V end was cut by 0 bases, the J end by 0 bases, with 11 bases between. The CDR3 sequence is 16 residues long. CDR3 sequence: CASSQDPGTVNTEAFF. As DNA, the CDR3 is TGTGCCAGCAGCCAAGACCCCGGGACGGTGAACACTGAAGCTTTCTTT.

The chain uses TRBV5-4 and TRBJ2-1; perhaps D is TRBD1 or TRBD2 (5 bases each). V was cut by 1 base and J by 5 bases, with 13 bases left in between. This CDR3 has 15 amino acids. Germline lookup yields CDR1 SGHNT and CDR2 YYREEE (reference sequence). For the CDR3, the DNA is TGTGCCAGCAGCTTGCTGGCTAGCAGGGACAATGAGCAGTTCTTC. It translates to CASSLLASRDNEQFF.

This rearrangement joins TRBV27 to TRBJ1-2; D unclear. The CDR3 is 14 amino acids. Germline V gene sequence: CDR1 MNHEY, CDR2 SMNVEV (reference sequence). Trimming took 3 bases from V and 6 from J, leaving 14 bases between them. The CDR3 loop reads CASSFYPQEDGYTF. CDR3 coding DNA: TGTGCCAGCAGTTTTTATCCTCAGGAAGATGGCTACACCTTC.